Sequencing of this TCR beta chain was carried out in a study of blood T cell repertoires in COVID-19. Across the whole study: Acute and convalescent COVID-19 samples came from the United States, Italy and Spain. PBMCs, B-cell-depleted T cells, or T cells were the source of the cDNA or gDNA that made up the material.

Enrolled during active infection, Seattle patients were then followed longitudinally. Under the authors' procedure: Amplification of reference gene primers was used by the study to estimate nucleated cell counts. Some clones are missing from TCRdb's copy, which holds only in-frame ones; the method was immunoSEQ multiplex PCR. V, J and clone size were drawn from that table, and D and trimming were deduced from the DNA. In the table there are a few hundred thousand clones, roughly 85% of which are singletons. The source is a woman between 70 and 85 years old with COVID-19, enrolled during active disease. Sequences were obtained from peripheral blood.

The CDR3 bases are TGTGCCAGCAGGAGGGAGGTCCAAGAGACCCAGTACTTC. Protein sequence: CASRREVQETQYF. V is TRBV7-9 and J is TRBJ2-5, with D tentatively TRBD2 (6 bases). Trimming removed 6 bases at V and 1 base at J, with 9 bases between. In germline, CDR1 is SEHNR, CDR2 FQNEAQ (reference sequence). There are 13 residues in the CDR3. Using reference TRBV7-9 and TRBJ2-5 for the parts outside the CDR3, the full variable domain is DTGVSQNPRHKITKRGQNVTFRCDPISEHNRLYWYRQTLGQGPEFLTYFQNEAQLEKSRLLSDRFSAERPKGSFSTLEIQRTEQGDSAMYLCASRREVQETQYFGPGTRLLVL.